The clone carrying this T cell receptor beta chain has more than one count but fewer than ten. What it recognizes is unknown. Time point indicated: newly diagnosed GD, antithyroid drugs for less than 3 months. RNA isolated from PBMCs was used to make the TCR library. This entry is derived from a study of regulatory T cells in long-lasting Graves disease. Notes on the study in general: Relative to new patients (approximately 1,000), persistent patients exhibited greater sharing of public clonotypes (about 3,000). Preferential use of TRBV28, TRBJ1-2 and TRBJ2-5 was seen in persistent disease.

The CDR3 contains 12 residues. CDR1 and CDR2 (germline): ENHRY, SYGVKD. Trimming took off 0 bases at V and 8 bases at J, with 7 bases between the two ends. Investigators prepared the TCR beta libraries by applying iRepertoire HTBI primers and Arm-PCR of CDR3 regions. One entry per CDR3 protein results from TCRdb running MiXCR on the multiplex PCR reads. This table holds approximately 400,000 distinct CDR3 sequences, around 15% found once. The chain carries TRBV10-3 and TRBJ1-2; D is unresolved. Specimen: peripheral blood mononuclear cells (PBMCs), collected at new diagnosis, from a patient treated with antithyroid drugs. The receptor was isolated from a female donor with Graves disease. As DNA, the CDR3 is TGTGCCATCAGTGAGTCATCGGGGGGCTACACCTTC. Protein: CAISESSGGYTF.